A selection of T cell receptor beta chains follows, all from one sample in a study of graft-versus-host responses after intestinal transplantation. These receptors are not linked to any known antigen. Here immunoSEQ multiplex PCR was the method, and the copy in TCRdb shows in-frame clones only, minus some. This sample has around 100,000 clones, with more than 85% found just once. The sample in question was unstimulated CD4+ T cells sorted from spleen or lymph node cells, obtained before transplant. Every receptor here comes from a human donor who was the organ donor for an intestinal transplant. CDR3s include the opening cysteine and the closing phenylalanine or tryptophan. Each record gives: J gene, clone size, V gene, D gene, CDR3 DNA, CDR3 protein. D genes are given only for firm matches. Some rows have no size entry. The others give once, few or many, or a class for an expanded clone.

TRBJ1-2 | - | TRBV19 | TRBD1 | TGTGCCAGTAGTCCGGCAGGGGGCCCGCTTAACTATGGCTACACCTTC | CASSPAGGPLNYGYTF
TRBJ2-7 | - | TRBV6-6 | - | TGTGCCAGCAGTTACTCGAGAGGGCCCTACGAGCAGTACTTC | CASSYSRGPYEQYF
TRBJ2-3 | - | TRBV10-3 | TRBD1 | TGTGCCATTTCGCAGGGGGCGAATACGCAGTATTTT | CAISQGANTQYF
TRBJ2-7 | - | TRBV20-1 | - | TGCAGTGCTAGTTTGTACGAGCAGTACTTC | CSASLYEQYF
TRBJ2-7 | - | TRBV29-1 | - | TGCAGCGTTGGCGTGGCCTACGAGCAGTACTTC | CSVGVAYEQYF
TRBJ1-3 | - | TRBV7-9 | - | TGTGCCAGCAGTCCAAGACGACAGTCTGCTGGAAACACCATATATTTT | CASSPRRQSAGNTIYF
TRBJ1-2 | - | TRBV29-1 | - | TGCAGCGCCCGGACGATCAACTATGGCTACACCTTC | CSARTINYGYTF
TRBJ2-1 | - | TRBV13 | TRBD1 | TGTGCCAGCAGCTTAAGGGACAGGGGTAACAATGAGCAGTTCTTC | CASSLRDRGNNEQFF
TRBJ2-7 | - | TRBV19 | - | TGTGCCAGTAGTATAGGAAGGGGCAGGGCCTTTTCCTACGAGCAGTACTTC | CASSIGRGRAFSYEQYF
TRBJ2-5 | - | TRBV28 | - | TGTGCCAGCAGTTTGGCAGAGAGAGAGACCCAGTACTTC | CASSLAERETQYF
TRBJ2-5 | - | TRBV30 | - | TGTGCCTGGAGTCTACCCTACCAGACCCAGTACTTC | CAWSLPYQTQYF
TRBJ2-4 | - | TRBV4-1 | - | TGCGCCAGCAGCGCCTGGGTGGCCGAGTTCAAAAACATTCAGTACTTC | CASSAWVAEFKNIQYF
TRBJ1-1 | - | TRBV6-1 | - | TGTGCCAGCAGCCCCGGGAGCCGGACGAACACTGAAGCTTTCTTT | CASSPGSRTNTEAFF
TRBJ1-6 | few | TRBV14 | - | TGTGCCAGCAGCCAGACGGGGGATGGTTCACCCCTCCACTTT | CASSQTGDGSPLHF
TRBJ1-1 | - | TRBV6-5 | TRBD1 | TGTGCCAGCAGAACGACAGGGATGGCTGAAGCTTTCTTT | CASRTTGMAEAFF
TRBJ2-3 | - | TRBV7-9 | TRBD2 | TGTGCCAGCAGCTTAGGATTCGCAAGCGGGGGCACAGATACGCAGTATTTT | CASSLGFASGGTDTQYF
TRBJ1-6 | - | TRBV5-4 | - | TGTGCCAGCAGCCGGGAGGGGGGAGTAAGTTCACCCCTCCACTTT | CASSREGGVSSPLHF
TRBJ2-5 | - | TRBV5-1 | TRBD2 | TGCGCCAGCAGCTTGGTCACTAGCGGGGGAAAAGAGACCCAGTACTTC | CASSLVTSGGKETQYF
TRBJ2-3 | - | TRBV9 | - | TGTGCCAGCAGCGTCGGCCTAAGCACAGATACGCAGTATTTT | CASSVGLSTDTQYF
TRBJ1-3 | - | TRBV14 | - | TGTGCCAGCAGCCTCGTCCCTGGAAACACCATATATTTT | CASSLVPGNTIYF
TRBJ1-4 | - | TRBV29-1 | - | TGCAGCGCCAGAGCAGGGTCAACTAATGAAAAACTGTTTTTT | CSARAGSTNEKLFF
TRBJ1-5 | - | TRBV2 | - | TGTGCCAGCAGTGAAGCGGCAAGGAATCAGCCCCAGCATTTT | CASSEAARNQPQHF
TRBJ1-1 | few | TRBV6-5 | - | TGTGCCAGCAGTTACTCTACAGGGACAGCTTTCTTT | CASSYSTGTAFF
TRBJ1-1 | - | TRBV30 | - | TGTGCCTGGAGCATGACCTTTACAGCGCGCGGGGGGACTGAAGCTTTCTTT | CAWSMTFTARGGTEAFF
TRBJ1-1 | - | TRBV6-4 | - | TGTGCCAGCAATCGTGTTCGGACTCCGTCGGCTGAAGCTTTCTTT | CASNRVRTPSAEAFF
TRBJ1-4 | - | TRBV9 | - | TGTGCCAGCAGCCCCATCGGGGGCACTAATGAAAAACTGTTTTTT | CASSPIGGTNEKLFF
TRBJ2-5 | once | TRBV29-1 | TRBD2 | TGCAGCGTTACCAGCGGGGGGGAGCAAGAGACCCAGTACTTC | CSVTSGGEQETQYF
TRBJ1-4 | - | TRBV19 | - | TGTGCCAGTAGTATCAGGGGAGTAGATGAAAAACTGTTTTTT | CASSIRGVDEKLFF
TRBJ2-2 | - | TRBV7-2 | TRBD2 | TGTGCCAGCAGCTTAGTTCGCGGGGGCAGCGGGGGGAACACCGGGGAGCTGTTTTTT | CASSLVRGGSGGNTGELFF
TRBJ1-4 | once | TRBV4-2 | - | TGTGCCAGCAGACTGGACGGTTTGAATGAAAAACTGTTTTTT | CASRLDGLNEKLFF
TRBJ1-5 | - | TRBV2 | - | TGTGCCAGCAGAAAACAGGGTGCTCTCAATCAGCCCCAGCATTTT | CASRKQGALNQPQHF
TRBJ1-4 | - | TRBV10-1 | - | TGCGCCAGCAGCCAGGGACTTAATGAAAAACTGTTTTTT | CASSQGLNEKLFF
TRBJ2-7 | once | TRBV6-6 | - | TGTGCCAGCGGTAGATCGATTTCCTACGAGCAGTACTTC | CASGRSISYEQYF
TRBJ1-3 | - | TRBV6-6 | - | TGTGCCAGCAGCCCGGGGTTACCTGGAAACACCATATATTTT | CASSPGLPGNTIYF
TRBJ2-3 | - | TRBV5-5 | - | TGTGCCAGCAGCTCCTACAGGGATACGCAGTATTTT | CASSSYRDTQYF
TRBJ1-2 | - | TRBV29-1 | TRBD1 | TGCAGCGTTCCGGACAGGGGGCCCCACTATGGCTACACCTTC | CSVPDRGPHYGYTF
TRBJ1-1 | - | TRBV6-1 | TRBD1 | TGTGCCAGCAGACCGGGACAGCTGAACACTGAAGCTTTCTTT | CASRPGQLNTEAFF
TRBJ1-2 | - | TRBV6-6 | - | TGTGCCAGCAGTGACTTTCAAGAGGACTATGGCTACACCTTC | CASSDFQEDYGYTF
TRBJ1-2 | - | TRBV21-1 | - | TGTGCCAGCAACACCCCCTGGGAGGACGTCGTCTATGGCTACACCTTC | CASNTPWEDVVYGYTF
TRBJ1-2 | once | TRBV6-5 | - | TGTGCCAGCAGCTCCGGGGGGGTGTTCTATGGCTACACCTTC | CASSSGGVFYGYTF
TRBJ2-1 | - | TRBV7-3 | TRBD2 | TGTGCCAGCAGACTAGCGGGGACCTACAATGAGCAGTTCTTC | CASRLAGTYNEQFF
TRBJ2-1 | - | TRBV28 | TRBD2 | TGTGCCAGCAGTCCCCGCGGGGGGCGCGACGACAATGAGCAGTTCTTC | CASSPRGGRDDNEQFF
TRBJ1-4 | - | TRBV2 | - | TGTGCCAGCAGTCTTGTGAGCCTTGAAAAACTGTTTTTT | CASSLVSLEKLFF
TRBJ1-5 | - | TRBV7-2 | TRBD1 | TGTGCCAGCAGCCTCCGGACAGGGAATCAGCCCCAGCATTTT | CASSLRTGNQPQHF
TRBJ1-1 | - | TRBV6-5 | TRBD1 | TGTGCCAGCCGAAACAGGGGACGTCACACTGAAGCTTTCTTT | CASRNRGRHTEAFF
TRBJ2-7 | - | TRBV7-6 | - | TGTGCCAGCAGCATAACTGGGAGCACCCATCACGAGCAGTACTTC | CASSITGSTHHEQYF